These 20 T cell receptor beta chains originate from one sample sequenced in a study of cytomegalovirus exposure and HLA in healthy donors. Vbeta (60) and Jbeta (13) primers were used in the PCR. The repertoire was sequenced with immunoSEQ multiplex PCR; TCRdb's copy has only in-frame clones and lacks some. The sample yields some 110,000 clones, about four fifths seen once. The sample comprised PBMCs. The receptor source for this set is a woman aged 60-75 years in good health and CMV-seropositive.

V is TRBV21-1 and J is TRBJ2-6; TRBD1 was called by the table and not checked on the DNA. TRBV21-1 counts as a pseudogene. The CDR3 spans 18 residues. DNA of the CDR3: TGTGCCAGCAGCCCCACCGGGACAGGGGGCAATGGGGCCAACGTCCTGACTTTC. Residues: CASSPTGTGGNGANVLTF.

Only a few counts were recorded for this clone. The chain couples TRBV27 to TRBJ2-1, with TRBD2 as a possible D gene (7 bases). V gave up 7 bases and J gave up 3 bases, with 22 bases separating them. Germline V gene data show CDR1 as MNHEY and CDR2 as SMNVEV (reference sequence). The CDR3 loop spans 17 amino acids. The CDR3 is CASTSSRGGVGYNEQFF. The CDR3 DNA follows: TGTGCCAGCACCTCAAGCCGAGGGGGGGTGGGCTACAATGAGCAGTTCTTC.

The chain links TRBV5-5 to TRBJ1-2; tentative D call: TRBD1 (6 bases). V dropped 2 bases and J dropped 4 bases, with 12 bases sitting between them. The CDR3 has 14 residues. Germline loops: CDR1 SGHKS, CDR2 YYEKEE (reference sequence). The CDR3 sequence: CASSFGQSSYGYTF. In DNA, the CDR3 is TGTGCCAGCAGCTTCGGACAGAGCTCCTATGGCTACACCTTC.

This clone was seen a few times. This sequence joins TRBV5-4 and TRBJ2-4; TRBD1 agrees at 7 bases. This CDR3 has 17 residues. Per the germline V gene, CDR1 is SGHNT and CDR2 is YYREEE (reference sequence). V was clipped by 4 bases and J by 1 base; unmatched bases: 11. The CDR3 loop is CASSLNRTGWAKNIQYF. DNA of the CDR3: TGTGCCAGCAGCCTAAACAGGACAGGTTGGGCCAAAAACATTCAGTACTTC.

The V call is TRBV7-2, the J call TRBJ1-2, with 8 nucleotides matching TRBD1. Germline V gene sequence: CDR1 SGHTA, CDR2 FQGNSA. The CDR3 has 14 residues. The V segment lost 2 bases and the J segment 4 bases; nucleotides outside the gene matches: 3. CDR3 sequence: CASSLLGQAYGYTF. The CDR3 DNA reads TGTGCCAGCAGCTTATTGGGACAGGCCTATGGCTACACCTTC.

The chain couples TRBV7-2 to TRBJ1-1, with 8 bases identical to TRBD1. CDR3 length: 15 amino acids. Germline V gene data show CDR1 as SGHTA and CDR2 as FQGNSA. The junction had 6 bases not matched to a gene; V was cut back by 4 bases and J by 2 bases. The CDR3 reads CASSSPGGGNTEAFF. For the CDR3, the DNA is TGTGCCAGCAGCTCGCCAGGGGGCGGTAACACTGAAGCTTTCTTT.

This clone was seen a handful of times. The chain is built from TRBV9 and TRBJ2-3; a possible D gene is TRBD2 (7 bases). The germline V and J ends were trimmed by 2 bases and 5 bases, with 12 bases remaining between them. Germline V gene data show CDR1 as SGDLS and CDR2 as YYNGEE. This CDR3 contains 14 residues. The CDR3 loop reads CASSVGGPVDTQYF. In DNA form, the CDR3 reads TGTGCCAGCAGCGTGGGGGGGCCGGTAGATACGCAGTATTTT.

J is TRBJ2-3 and V is TRBV6-5; 8 positions agree with TRBD1. The V segment lost 6 bases and the J segment 5 bases; nucleotides outside the gene matches: 10. CDR3 length equals 15 residues. CDR1 MNHEY and CDR2 SVGAGI come from the germline V gene. The chain's CDR3 is CASSLDRGRKDTQYF. The CDR3 nucleotides are TGTGCCAGCAGCCTTGACAGGGGAAGGAAAGATACGCAGTATTTT.

The chain employs TRBV15 and TRBJ2-7, with TRBD2 matching 10 bases. The junction had 3 bases not matched to a gene; V was cut back by 3 bases and J by 1 base. The CDR3 totals 15 residues. Germline CDR1 is LNHNV and CDR2 is YYDKDF (reference sequence). CDR3 nucleotides: TGTGCCACCAGCAGCAGACTAGCGGGTTCCTACGAGCAGTACTTC. Encoded protein: CATSSRLAGSYEQYF.

This CDR3 is CASSIGTSGYEQYF. CDR3 DNA sequence: TGTGCCAGTAGTATAGGGACTAGCGGTTACGAGCAGTACTTC. The chain recombines TRBV19 with TRBJ2-7; TRBD2 agrees at 10 bases. Germline-derived CDR1 and CDR2 are LNHDA and SQIVND (reference sequence). Trimming at V came to 1 base and at J to 4 bases, leaving 1 base not matched to a gene. The CDR3 consists of 14 residues.

The chain joins TRBV2 to TRBJ2-1; TRBD2 aligns across 10 bases. CDR1 SNHLY and CDR2 FYNNEI come from the germline V gene. V lost 8 bases and J lost 7; bases outside the gene matches: 11. The CDR3 sequence is 15 residues long. The CDR3 spells CASSTRSGRTNEQFF. The CDR3 DNA reads TGTGCCAGCTCCACACGTAGCGGGAGGACTAATGAGCAGTTCTTC.

The chain joins TRBV6-5 to TRBJ1-2; D is uncertain. Trimming left V 0 bases short and J 4 bases short, with 15 bases between. Per the germline V gene, CDR1 is MNHEY and CDR2 is SVGAGI. The CDR3 has 16 residues. The DNA of the CDR3 is TGTGCCAGCAGTTACTCGAGACGACTCCCGGGCTATGGCTACACCTTC. It yields the protein CASSYSRRLPGYGYTF.

This clone turned up a few times. This sequence joins TRBV7-9 and TRBJ1-2; D not resolved. Germline assignment: CDR1 SEHNR and CDR2 FQNEAQ (reference sequence). The V end was cut by 0 bases, the J end by 2 bases, with 10 bases between. This CDR3 contains 15 residues. CDR3 sequence: CASSLAGGINYGYTF. The DNA of the CDR3 is TGTGCCAGCAGCTTAGCGGGAGGAATCAACTATGGCTACACCTTC.

This clone was picked up one time. The rearrangement links TRBV6-6 to TRBJ2-2; unclear D gene. The CDR3 is 15 residues long. V lost 0 bases to trimming and J lost 2 bases, with 7 bases between them. Germline V gives CDR1 MNHNY, CDR2 SVGAGI (reference sequence). The CDR3 region is CASSYSTANTGELFF. The CDR3 region has the DNA TGTGCCAGCAGTTACTCGACTGCTAACACCGGGGAGCTGTTTTTT.

The rearrangement joins TRBV19 to TRBJ1-4, with 8 bases matching TRBD1. After removal of 5 bases from V and 7 bases from J, the junction contained 12 bases not matched to a gene. This CDR3 comprises 16 residues. The germline CDR1 and CDR2 sequences are LNHDA and SQIVND (reference sequence). CDR3 DNA sequence: TGTGCCAGTAGTCCCTCCCAGGGGGCGGGCATTGAAAAACTGTTTTTT. This gives the protein CASSPSQGAGIEKLFF.

As to this clone: The sample contains more than one DNA sequence encoding this CDR3. The rearrangement joins TRBV7-9 to TRBJ2-3; no definite D call. The CDR3 loop spans 12 amino acids. Germline V gives CDR1 SEHNR, CDR2 FQNEAQ (reference sequence). V was pared by 5 bases and J by 4 bases, with 7 bases between. As DNA, the CDR3 is TGTGCCAGCAGCACCCAGGCAGATACGCAGTATTTT. This sequence encodes CASSTQADTQYF. The full variable domain, completed using reference TRBV7-9 and TRBJ2-3, is DTGVSQNPRHKITKRGQNVTFRCDPISEHNRLYWYRQTLGQGPEFLTYFQNEAQLEKSRLLSDRFSAERPKGSFSTLEIQRTEQGDSAMYLCASSTQADTQYFGPGTRLTVL.

The chain couples TRBV7-8 to TRBJ2-5; 9 positions match TRBD1. Looked up from germline, CDR1 is SGHVS and CDR2 is FQNEAQ. The V and J ends lost 4 bases and 5 bases, in that order; junction bases with no gene match: 2. The CDR3 consists of 13 residues. The CDR3 region has the DNA TGTGCCAGCAGCTCTGGACAGGGGGAGACCCAGTACTTC. Its translation: CASSSGQGETQYF.

Notes on this clone: The junction shows a germline mismatch at one end, possibly a read error. V is TRBV7-2 and J is TRBJ1-1; TRBD1 aligns across 11 bases. Germline CDR1 reads SGHTA; CDR2 reads FQGNSA. The CDR3 has 18 residues. CDR3: CASSLALGQGAINTEAFF. The CDR3 DNA sequence: TGTGCCAGCAGCCTAGCGCTTGGACAGGGGGCGATTAACACTGAAGCTTTCTTT. Combining the CDR3 with reference TRBV7-2 and TRBJ1-1 gives the whole variable domain GAGVSQSPSNKVTEKGKDVELRCDPISGHTALYWYRQSLGQGLEFLIYFQGNSAPDKSGLPSDRFSAERTGGSVSTLTIQRTQQEDSAVYLCASSLALGQGAINTEAFFGQGTRLTVV.

The genes are TRBV9 and TRBJ2-3; 14 nucleotides align to TRBD2. V shed 2 bases and J 2 bases; nucleotides not matched to a gene: 10. The CDR3 runs 19 residues. Germline V gene data show CDR1 as SGDLS and CDR2 as YYNGEE. DNA for the CDR3: TGTGCCAGCAGCGTCGCCACCGGGACTAGCGGGGGTTACACAGATACGCAGTATTTT. Translation gives CASSVATGTSGGYTDTQYF. The entire variable domain, with the rest obtained from reference TRBV9 and TRBJ2-3, is as follows: DSGVTQTPKHLITATGQRVTLRCSPRSGDLSVYWYQQSLDQGLQFLIQYYNGEERAKGNILERFSAQQFPDLHSELNLSSLELGDSALYFCASSVATGTSGGYTDTQYFGPGTRLTVL.

This sequence joins TRBV9 and TRBJ1-1; tentative D call: TRBD1 (6 bases). CDR1 and CDR2 (germline): SGDLS, YYNGEE. Trimming pared 0 bases from V and 3 bases from J, leaving 18 bases between. This CDR3 contains 17 residues. The CDR3 coding sequence is TGTGCCAGCAGCGTAGCACCGACCGGACAGAGCCACACTGAAGCTTTCTTT. The encoded protein is CASSVAPTGQSHTEAFF. Complete variable domain (other parts from reference TRBV9 and TRBJ1-1): DSGVTQTPKHLITATGQRVTLRCSPRSGDLSVYWYQQSLDQGLQFLIQYYNGEERAKGNILERFSAQQFPDLHSELNLSSLELGDSALYFCASSVAPTGQSHTEAFFGQGTRLTVV.